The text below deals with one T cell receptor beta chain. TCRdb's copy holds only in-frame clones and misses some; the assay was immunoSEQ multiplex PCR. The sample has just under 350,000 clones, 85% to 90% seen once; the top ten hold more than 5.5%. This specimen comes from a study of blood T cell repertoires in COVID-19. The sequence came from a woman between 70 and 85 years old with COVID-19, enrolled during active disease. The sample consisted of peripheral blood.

The CDR3 sequence: CASSLVQPQHF. CDR3 in DNA: TGTGCCAGCAGCTTAGTACAGCCCCAGCATTTT. J is TRBJ1-5 and V is TRBV7-9, with D hard to call. Germline-derived CDR1 and CDR2 are SEHNR and FQNEAQ (reference sequence). V was trimmed by 1 base and J by 7 bases, leaving 2 bases between them. This CDR3 comprises 11 residues.